The entry below describes one T cell receptor (beta chain). The same CDR3 is also encoded by other DNA sequences in this sample. This record comes from a study of cytomegalovirus exposure and HLA in healthy donors. Trimming shortened V by 3 bases and J by 0 bases, and 7 bases separated the two germline ends. In germline, CDR1 is SGDLS, CDR2 YYNGEE. The CDR3 consists of 14 residues. The PCR was carried out with 60 Vbeta primers and 13 Jbeta primers. Measured with immunoSEQ multiplex PCR; TCRdb has only the in-frame clones, and not every one. This table has approximately 160,000 clones, roughly 86% appearing once.

Sequenced sample: PBMCs. The genes are TRBV9 and TRBJ1-3; TRBD1 is a possible D gene (5 bases). This clonotype was sampled from a girl aged 5-17 years in good health and CMV-seropositive. In DNA, the CDR3 is TGTGCCAGCAGCGGAGACAGCTCTGGAAACACCATATATTTT. Amino acid sequence: CASSGDSSGNTIYF.